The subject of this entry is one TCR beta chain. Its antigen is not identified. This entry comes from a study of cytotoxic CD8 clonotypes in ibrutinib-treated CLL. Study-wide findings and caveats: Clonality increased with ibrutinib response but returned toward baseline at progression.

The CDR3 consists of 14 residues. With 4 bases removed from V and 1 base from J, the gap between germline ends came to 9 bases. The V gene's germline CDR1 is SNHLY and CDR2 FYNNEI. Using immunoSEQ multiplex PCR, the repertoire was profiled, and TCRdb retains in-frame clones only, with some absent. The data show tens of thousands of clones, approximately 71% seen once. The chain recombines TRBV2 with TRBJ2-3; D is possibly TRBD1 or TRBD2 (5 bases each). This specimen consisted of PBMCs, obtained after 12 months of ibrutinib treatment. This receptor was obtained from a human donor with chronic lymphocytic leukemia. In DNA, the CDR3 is TGTGCCAGCAGTGGGGGGATACGCACAGATACGCAGTATTTT. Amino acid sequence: CASSGGIRTDTQYF.